This T cell receptor (beta chain) comes out of a study of blood T cell repertoires in COVID-19. Study-level information: The United States, Italy and Spain supplied acute and convalescent COVID-19 samples. T cells, B-cell-depleted T cells, or PBMCs provided the cDNA or gDNA that served as material.

This CDR3 is built from 15 residues. Germline V lookup: CDR1 SGHAT, CDR2 FQNNGV. Trimming took 1 base from V and 4 from J, leaving 11 bases between them. Original processing notes: From reference gene primer amplification, estimates of nucleated cell counts were derived. Measured with immunoSEQ multiplex PCR; TCRdb has only the in-frame clones, and not every one. D and trimming were read from the DNA, whereas the V and J calls and clone size are those reported in that table. This sample has approximately 310,000 clones, with around 85% found just once. Participants had their cohort set by participant-reported clinical history.

The chain carries TRBV11-2 and TRBJ2-4; D gene unclear. The sequenced sample consisted of PBMCs or T cells enriched from blood (not recorded which). The sequence came from a woman aged 30 to 39 who had been exposed to COVID-19. The CDR3 loop is CASSLGAQIKNIQYF. The CDR3 DNA reads TGTGCCAGCAGCTTAGGTGCTCAGATAAAAAACATTCAGTACTTC.